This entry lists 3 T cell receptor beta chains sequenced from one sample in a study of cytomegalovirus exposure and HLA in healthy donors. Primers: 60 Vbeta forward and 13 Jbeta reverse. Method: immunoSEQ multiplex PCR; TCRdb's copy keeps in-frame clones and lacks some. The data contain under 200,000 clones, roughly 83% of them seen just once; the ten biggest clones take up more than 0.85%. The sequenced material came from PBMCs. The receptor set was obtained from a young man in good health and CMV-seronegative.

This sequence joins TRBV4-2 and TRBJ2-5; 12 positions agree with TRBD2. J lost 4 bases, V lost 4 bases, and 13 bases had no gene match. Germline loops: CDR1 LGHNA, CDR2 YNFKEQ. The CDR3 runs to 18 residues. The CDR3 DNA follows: TGTGCCAGCAGCCTCTCGGGACTAGCGGGCGTTCGTGGAGAGACCCAGTACTTC. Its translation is CASSLSGLAGVRGETQYF.

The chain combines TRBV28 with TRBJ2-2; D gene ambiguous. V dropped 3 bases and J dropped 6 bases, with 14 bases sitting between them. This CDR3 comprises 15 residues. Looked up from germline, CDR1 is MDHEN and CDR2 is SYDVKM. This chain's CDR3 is CASSFLIGPAGELFF. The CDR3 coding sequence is TGTGCCAGCAGTTTCCTTATCGGTCCGGCCGGGGAGCTGTTTTTT.

CDR3 loop: CASSLRTNSYEQYF. DNA for the CDR3: TGCGCCAGCAGCTTAAGGACTAATTCCTACGAGCAGTACTTC. The chain combines TRBV5-1 with TRBJ2-7; D may be TRBD2 (6 bases). CDR3 length: 14 amino acids. V was trimmed by 2 bases and J by 1 base, leaving 10 bases between them. Germline CDR1 reads SGHRS; CDR2 reads YFSETQ.